Below, 26 T cell receptor beta chains from the same sample are listed, as sequenced in a study of cytomegalovirus exposure and HLA in healthy donors. PCR involved 60 Vbeta and 13 Jbeta primers. Profiling relied on immunoSEQ multiplex PCR, and the TCRdb table lists in-frame clones only, not all of them. The sample has 120,000 or so clones, about four fifths seen once. Sequencing used PBMCs. These receptors were obtained from a middle-aged woman in good health and CMV-seropositive.

The V and J genes are TRBV27 and TRBJ1-1; 9 positions match TRBD1. CDR3 size: 14 residues. J lost 4 bases, V lost 6 bases, and 6 bases had no gene match. Germline values: CDR1 MNHEY, CDR2 SMNVEV (reference sequence). The CDR3 sequence: CASSVDRGSTEAFF. The CDR3 nucleotides read TGTGCCAGCAGCGTTGACAGGGGGAGCACTGAAGCTTTCTTT.

The rearrangement joins TRBV13 to TRBJ2-5; tentatively, D is TRBD2 (5 bases). V was clipped by 8 bases and J by 5 bases, with 12 bases between them. The CDR3 totals 12 residues. Germline V CDR1 and CDR2: PRHDT, FYEKMQ (reference sequence). CDR3 loop: CASGSSGETQYF. The CDR3 coding sequence is TGTGCCAGCGGCTCCTCGGGGGAGACCCAGTACTTC.

This clone was recorded only once. J is TRBJ1-2 and V is TRBV27, with 7 bases matching TRBD1. CDR3 length: 14 residues. CDR1 and CDR2 (germline): MNHEY, SMNVEV (reference sequence). The V gene end was trimmed by 5 bases and the J gene end by 5 bases; junction bases not matched to a gene: 8. The CDR3 DNA reads as TGTGCCAGCAGTCATAGACAGGGCCAATATGGCTACACCTTC. Its protein product is CASSHRQGQYGYTF.

V gene TRBV7-9 combines with J gene TRBJ1-2, with 7 nucleotides matching TRBD1. The length of the CDR3 is 14 residues. J lost 4 bases, V lost 3 bases, and 5 bases had no gene match. The germline V gene has CDR1 SEHNR and CDR2 FQNEAQ (reference sequence). The CDR3 DNA reads TGTGCCAGCAGCTTGGGGGACAGACTCTATGGCTACACCTTC. It yields the protein CASSLGDRLYGYTF.

This chain connects TRBV5-1 to TRBJ2-2; D call uncertain. Per germline, CDR1 SGHRS and CDR2 YFSETQ. The V end was cut by 6 bases, the J end by 3 bases, with 12 bases between. The CDR3 is 14 amino acids. The CDR3 spells CASNLSPDTGELFF. In DNA, the CDR3 is TGCGCCAGCAACCTTAGTCCCGACACCGGGGAGCTGTTTTTT.

The J gene is TRBJ2-2, the V gene TRBV5-4; 11 bases are shared with TRBD1. The J segment lost 7 bases and the V segment lost 2 bases, leaving 7 bases of the junction unmatched. Per the germline V gene, CDR1 is SGHNT and CDR2 is YYREEE (reference sequence). This CDR3 has 16 residues. CDR3 amino acids: CASSFGQGARNGELFF. CDR3 nucleotides: TGTGCCAGCAGCTTTGGACAGGGGGCGCGTAACGGGGAGCTGTTTTTT. Drawing the rest from reference TRBV5-4 and TRBJ2-2, the complete variable domain is ETGVTQSPTHLIKTRGQQVTLRCSSQSGHNTVSWYQQALGQGPQFIFQYYREEENGRGNFPPRFSGLQFPNYSSELNVNALELDDSALYLCASSFGQGARNGELFFGEGSRLTVL.

The J gene is TRBJ2-5, the V gene TRBV4-3; 8 bases map to TRBD2. The CDR3 has 16 residues. Trimming removed 0 bases from V and 5 bases from J; junction bases left unmatched: 8. The V gene's germline CDR1 is LGHNA and CDR2 YSLEER. The CDR3 DNA follows: TGCGCCAGCAGCCAAGAGTCGGGAGGGCCAGGGGAGACCCAGTACTTC. Amino acid sequence: CASSQESGGPGETQYF.

The chain joins TRBV5-1 to TRBJ2-7, with a possible D match to TRBD2 (5 bases). The germline V gene has CDR1 SGHRS and CDR2 YFSETQ. The V and J ends lost 0 bases and 3 bases respectively, with 10 bases between them. The length of the CDR3 is 14 residues. The CDR3 protein is CASSLVLAGYEQYF. The CDR3 DNA reads as TGCGCCAGCAGCTTGGTGTTGGCGGGCTACGAGCAGTACTTC.

This chain links TRBV30 with TRBJ2-7; TRBD1 might be the D (6 bases). V was shortened by 2 bases and J by 3 bases, with 11 bases between the two germline ends. This CDR3 is 13 amino acids long. CDR1 GTSNPN and CDR2 SVGIG come from the germline V gene (reference sequence). The CDR3 sequence is CAWSRTVDYEQYF. The CDR3 DNA sequence: TGTGCCTGGAGTCGGACAGTAGACTACGAGCAGTACTTC.

V is TRBV7-9 and J is TRBJ2-3; D is uncertain. The CDR3 has 14 residues. Per germline, CDR1 SEHNR and CDR2 FQNEAQ (reference sequence). The V and J ends lost 5 bases and 4 bases respectively, with 13 bases between them. The CDR3 coding sequence is TGTGCCAGCAGCCTATTACTTTCCCCAGATACGCAGTATTTT. It specifies CASSLLLSPDTQYF.

The CDR3 DNA follows: TGTGCCAGCAGCTTCTTCGCCCTAGCGGAAACCTACGAGCAGTACTTC. Translated, it gives CASSFFALAETYEQYF. The chain employs TRBV5-4 and TRBJ2-7, with 7 positions matching TRBD2. This CDR3 comprises 16 residues. V lost 2 bases, J lost 2 bases, and 10 bases stayed unmatched. Germline V lookup: CDR1 SGHNT, CDR2 YYREEE (reference sequence). The variable domain in full, with the rest retrieved from reference TRBV5-4 and TRBJ2-7, is ETGVTQSPTHLIKTRGQQVTLRCSSQSGHNTVSWYQQALGQGPQFIFQYYREEENGRGNFPPRFSGLQFPNYSSELNVNALELDDSALYLCASSFFALAETYEQYFGPGTRLTVT.

V gene TRBV10-3 combines with J gene TRBJ1-4; 8 nucleotides align to TRBD1. The J segment lost 7 bases and the V segment lost 6 bases, leaving 13 bases of the junction unmatched. This CDR3 contains 16 residues. CDR1 and CDR2 from the germline V gene are ENHRY and SYGVKD. CDR3 bases: TGTGCCATCAGGGAAGGGACAGGACTTCGTGGTGAAAAACTGTTTTTT. This sequence encodes CAIREGTGLRGEKLFF.

The genes are TRBV5-1 and TRBJ1-6; TRBD1 aligns across 7 bases. Germline V gene lookup returns CDR1 SGHRS and CDR2 YFSETQ. CDR3 size: 13 residues. J lost 5 bases, V lost 4 bases, and 0 bases had no gene match. This CDR3 is CASSGTDNSPLHF. CDR3 nucleotide sequence: TGCGCCAGCAGCGGGACAGATAATTCACCCCTCCACTTT. The variable domain in full, with the rest retrieved from reference TRBV5-1 and TRBJ1-6, is KAGVTQTPRYLIKTRGQQVTLSCSPISGHRSVSWYQQTPGQGLQFLFEYFSETQRNKGNFPGRFSGRQFSNSRSEMNVSTLELGDSALYLCASSGTDNSPLHFGNGTRLTVT.

The chain couples TRBV28 to TRBJ2-7; D possibly corresponds to TRBD2 (7 bases). Trimming removed 3 bases at V and 1 base at J, with 13 bases between. Germline V gene lookup returns CDR1 MDHEN and CDR2 SYDVKM. The CDR3 is 15 amino acids. In nucleotides, the CDR3 is TGTGCCAGCAGTTTTGGGGAGGGGGAATCCTACGAGCAGTACTTC. Translating gives CASSFGEGESYEQYF.

This sequence joins TRBV10-2 and TRBJ1-5; D possibly corresponds to TRBD1 (6 bases). The CDR3 sequence is 17 residues long. CDR1 is WSHSY, CDR2 SAAADI, per germline. Between the trimmed V and J ends, which lost 6 bases and 3 bases, there was a span of 21 bases. CDR3 residues: CASRAFRDKGYNQPQHF. CDR3 nucleotides: TGCGCCAGCAGGGCCTTCCGGGACAAGGGTTACAATCAGCCCCAGCATTTT.

The chain has TRBV5-5 and TRBJ2-5, with 7 bases aligning to TRBD2. The CDR3 is 15 amino acids. V trimming: 4 bases; J trimming: 4 bases; junction bases outside the gene matches: 10. Germline V gene lookup returns CDR1 SGHKS and CDR2 YYEKEE (reference sequence). CDR3 in DNA: TGTGCCAGCAGCCTGGGACTTCCGGGAGGAGAGACCCAGTACTTC. As protein: CASSLGLPGGETQYF.

This chain joins TRBV11-2 and TRBJ2-7; a possible D gene is TRBD1 (5 bases). CDR3 size: 13 residues. Germline lookup yields CDR1 SGHAT and CDR2 FQNNGV. V was shortened by 5 bases and J by 5 bases, with 13 bases between the two germline ends. The CDR3: CASSLPGIHEQYF. DNA of the CDR3: TGTGCCAGCAGCCTACCAGGGATCCACGAGCAGTACTTC.

Worth noting for this clone: The junction shows a germline mismatch at one end, possibly a read error. This rearrangement joins TRBV7-7 to TRBJ2-1; 14 nucleotides align to TRBD2. This CDR3 is 16 amino acids long. Germline-derived CDR1 and CDR2 are SSHAT and FNYEAQ (reference sequence). CDR3 in amino acids: CASSLGGLAGADEQFF. Here the CDR3 DNA reads TGTGCTAGCAGCTTAGGGGGACTAGCGGGAGCGGATGAGCAGTTCTTC.

This clone has only one observation. The chain carries TRBV29-1 and TRBJ2-1; the D is unclear. The CDR3 runs 15 residues. Germline-derived CDR1 and CDR2 are SQVTM and ANQGSEA. Trimming removed 7 bases at V and 0 bases at J, with 16 bases between. CDR3 amino acids: CSAKSPGTSYNEQFF. CDR3 nucleotides: TGCAGCGCAAAAAGTCCGGGTACCTCCTACAATGAGCAGTTCTTC.

A note on this clone: One end of the junction is discordant with germline, which a read error may explain. V gene TRBV7-7 combines with J gene TRBJ2-5; 11 positions match TRBD2. Germline CDR1 reads SSHAT; CDR2 reads FNYEAQ (reference sequence). This CDR3 is built from 14 residues. Here the CDR3 DNA reads TGTGCTAGCAGCTTAGGACTAGCGGGAGAGACCCAGTACTTC. As protein: CASSLGLAGETQYF.

The chain employs TRBV7-3 and TRBJ2-1; 7 positions agree with TRBD1. Trimming at V came to 5 bases and at J to 2 bases, leaving 9 bases not matched to a gene. This CDR3 is 16 amino acids long. Germline CDR1 and CDR2: SGHTA and FQGTGA. CDR3 sequence (DNA): TGTGCCAGCAGCCCCCGGCGGACAGGCGCCTACAATGAGCAGTTCTTC. This codes for CASSPRRTGAYNEQFF.

The V and J genes are TRBV7-2 and TRBJ2-5, with D uncertain. Trimming took off 1 base at V and 2 bases at J, with 5 bases between the two ends. Germline CDR1 and CDR2: SGHTA and FQGNSA. This CDR3 is built from 13 residues. Here the CDR3 reads CASSLGQQETQYF. The CDR3 coding sequence is TGTGCCAGCAGCTTAGGGCAGCAAGAGACCCAGTACTTC.

This clone appeared once. The chain carries TRBV5-6 and TRBJ2-5; a possible D gene is TRBD2 (6 bases). V gave up 4 bases and J gave up 1 base, with 17 bases separating them. The CDR3 has 16 residues. Germline V lookup: CDR1 SGHDT, CDR2 YYEEEE. The CDR3 is CASSPSEAGTQETQYF. CDR3 sequence (DNA): TGTGCCAGCAGCCCCTCGGAGGCGGGGACCCAAGAGACCCAGTACTTC.

There are a few counts of this clone. The chain couples TRBV6-6 to TRBJ1-5; a possible D gene is TRBD1 (6 bases). CDR1 and CDR2 from the germline V gene are MNHNY and SVGAGI (reference sequence). The CDR3 has 13 amino acids. Trimming removed 5 bases at V and 5 bases at J, with 10 bases between. Here the CDR3 DNA reads TGTGCCAGCAGTCGGACAGTTGATCAGCCCCAGCATTTT. Protein sequence: CASSRTVDQPQHF.

This clone turned up a few times. The chain combines TRBV9 with TRBJ1-1, with D unresolved. Germline CDR1 is SGDLS and CDR2 is YYNGEE. V lost 0 bases and J 0 bases, leaving 6 bases between the germline ends. The CDR3 is made up of 14 amino acids. In nucleotides, the CDR3 is TGTGCCAGCAGCGTAGGCCCGGTGAACACTGAAGCTTTCTTT. Encoded protein: CASSVGPVNTEAFF.

The V and J genes are TRBV27 and TRBJ2-7; D remains ambiguous. V lost 4 bases and J 3 bases, leaving 10 bases between the germline ends. Germline V lookup: CDR1 MNHEY, CDR2 SMNVEV (reference sequence). CDR3 size: 13 residues. The CDR3 sequence is CASSSPPYYEQYF. In nucleotides, the CDR3 is TGTGCCAGCAGTTCCCCCCCCTACTACGAGCAGTACTTC.